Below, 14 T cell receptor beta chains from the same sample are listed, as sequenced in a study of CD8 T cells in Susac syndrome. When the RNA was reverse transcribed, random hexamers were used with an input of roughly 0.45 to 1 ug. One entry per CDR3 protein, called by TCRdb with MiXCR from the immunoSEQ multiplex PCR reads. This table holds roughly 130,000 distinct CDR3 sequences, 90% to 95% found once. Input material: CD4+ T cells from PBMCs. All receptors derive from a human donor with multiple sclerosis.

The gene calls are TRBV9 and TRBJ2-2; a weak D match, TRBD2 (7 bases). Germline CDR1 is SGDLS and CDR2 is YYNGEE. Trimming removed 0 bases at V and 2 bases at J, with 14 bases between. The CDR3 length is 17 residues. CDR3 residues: CASSVARGGPNTGELFF. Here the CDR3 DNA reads TGTGCCAGCAGCGTAGCTAGGGGGGGCCCTAACACCGGGGAGCTGTTTTTT. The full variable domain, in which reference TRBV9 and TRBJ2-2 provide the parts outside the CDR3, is DSGVTQTPKHLITATGQRVTLRCSPRSGDLSVYWYQQSLDQGLQFLIQYYNGEERAKGNILERFSAQQFPDLHSELNLSSLELGDSALYFCASSVARGGPNTGELFFGEGSRLTVL.

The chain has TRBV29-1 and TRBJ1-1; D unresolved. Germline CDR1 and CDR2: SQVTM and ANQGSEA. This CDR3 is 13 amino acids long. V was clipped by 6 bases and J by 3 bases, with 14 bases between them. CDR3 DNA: TGCAGCGTCCGAATCGTGAGGGACACTGAAGCTTTCTTT. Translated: CSVRIVRDTEAFF.

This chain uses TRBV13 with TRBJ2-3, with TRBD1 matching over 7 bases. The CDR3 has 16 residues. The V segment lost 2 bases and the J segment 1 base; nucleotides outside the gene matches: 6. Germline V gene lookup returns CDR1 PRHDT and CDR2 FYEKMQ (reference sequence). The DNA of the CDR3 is TGTGCCAGCAGCTTAAACGGACAGGCCGGCACAGATACGCAGTATTTT. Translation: CASSLNGQAGTDTQYF.

In DNA form, the CDR3 reads TGTGCCAGTAGTACCGGGACGGGGGCTGGGGAACCCCAGCATTTT. Protein: CASSTGTGAGEPQHF. The chain links TRBV19 to TRBJ1-5; possible D gene TRBD1, 6 bases. Looked up from germline, CDR1 is LNHDA and CDR2 is SQIVND (reference sequence). V was shortened by 4 bases and J by 10 bases, with 20 bases between the two germline ends. This CDR3 is built from 15 residues.

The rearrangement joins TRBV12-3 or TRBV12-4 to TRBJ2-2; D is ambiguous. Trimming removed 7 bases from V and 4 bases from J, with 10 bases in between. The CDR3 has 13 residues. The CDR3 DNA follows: TGTGCCAGCATTCGCCAACTCACCGGGGAGCTGTTTTTT. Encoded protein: CASIRQLTGELFF.

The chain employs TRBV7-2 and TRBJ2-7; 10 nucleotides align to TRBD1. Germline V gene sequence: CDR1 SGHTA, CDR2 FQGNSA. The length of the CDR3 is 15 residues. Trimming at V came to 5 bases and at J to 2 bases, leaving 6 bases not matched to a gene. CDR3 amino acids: CASSRTGTGAYEQYF. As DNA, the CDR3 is TGTGCCAGCAGCCGTACCGGGACAGGGGCCTACGAGCAGTACTTC.

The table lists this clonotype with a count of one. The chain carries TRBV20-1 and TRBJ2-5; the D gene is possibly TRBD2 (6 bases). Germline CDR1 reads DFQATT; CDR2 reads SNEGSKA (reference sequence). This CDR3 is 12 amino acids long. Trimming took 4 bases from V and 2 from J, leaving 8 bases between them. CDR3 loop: CSATGRQETQYF. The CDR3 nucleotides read TGCAGTGCTACAGGGAGGCAAGAGACCCAGTACTTC.

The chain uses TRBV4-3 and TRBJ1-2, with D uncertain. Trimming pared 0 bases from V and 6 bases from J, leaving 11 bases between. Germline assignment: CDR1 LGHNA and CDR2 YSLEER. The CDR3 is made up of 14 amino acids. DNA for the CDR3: TGCGCCAGCAGCCAAGATTATGGCTCTCATGGCTACACCTTC. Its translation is CASSQDYGSHGYTF.

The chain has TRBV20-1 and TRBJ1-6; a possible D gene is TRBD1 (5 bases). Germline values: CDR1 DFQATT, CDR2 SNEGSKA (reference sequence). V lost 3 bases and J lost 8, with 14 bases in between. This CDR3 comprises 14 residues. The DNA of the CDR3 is TGCAGTGCTAGGAGGGGTCCAGCCGATTCACCCCTCCACTTT. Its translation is CSARRGPADSPLHF.

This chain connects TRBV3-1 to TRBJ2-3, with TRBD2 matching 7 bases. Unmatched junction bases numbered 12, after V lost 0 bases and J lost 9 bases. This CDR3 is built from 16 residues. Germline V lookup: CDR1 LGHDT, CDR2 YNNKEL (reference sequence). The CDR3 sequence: CASSQDLGLVQSTQYF. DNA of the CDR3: TGTGCCAGCAGCCAAGATCTTGGACTAGTCCAGAGCACGCAGTATTTT.

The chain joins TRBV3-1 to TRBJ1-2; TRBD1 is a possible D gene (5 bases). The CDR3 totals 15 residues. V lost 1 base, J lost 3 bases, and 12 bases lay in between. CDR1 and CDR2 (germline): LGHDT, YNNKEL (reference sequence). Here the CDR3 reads CASSQGEGKYYGYTF. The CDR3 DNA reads TGTGCCAGCAGCCAAGGGGAGGGGAAATACTATGGCTACACCTTC.

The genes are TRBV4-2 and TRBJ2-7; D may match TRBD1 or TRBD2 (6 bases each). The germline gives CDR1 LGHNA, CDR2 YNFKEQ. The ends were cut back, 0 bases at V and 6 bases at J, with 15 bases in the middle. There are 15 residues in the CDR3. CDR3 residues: CASSQEPGAKAEQYF. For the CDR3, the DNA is TGTGCCAGCAGCCAAGAACCGGGGGCGAAGGCCGAGCAGTACTTC.

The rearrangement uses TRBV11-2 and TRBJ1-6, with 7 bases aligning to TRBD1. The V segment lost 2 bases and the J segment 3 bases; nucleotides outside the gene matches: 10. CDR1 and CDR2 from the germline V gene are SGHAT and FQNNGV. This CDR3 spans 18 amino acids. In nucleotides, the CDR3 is TGTGCCAGCAGCTTATTCCAGGGGAACAGGGGCTATAATTCACCCCTCCACTTT. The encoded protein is CASSLFQGNRGYNSPLHF.

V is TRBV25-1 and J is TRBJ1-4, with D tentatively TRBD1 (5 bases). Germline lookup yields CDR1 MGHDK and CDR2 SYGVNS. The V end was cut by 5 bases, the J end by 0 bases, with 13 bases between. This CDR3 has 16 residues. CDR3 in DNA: TGTGCCAGCAGTCCCCCAAGGGGTGCAACTAATGAAAAACTGTTTTTT. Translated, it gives CASSPPRGATNEKLFF.